This TCR beta chain was recorded in a study of blood T cell repertoires in COVID-19. As for the study in general: Samples taken during acute and convalescent COVID-19 were collected in the United States, Italy and Spain. From T cells, B-cell-depleted T cells, or PBMCs came the material, which was cDNA or gDNA.

In the original analysis: The assay estimated nucleated cells by amplifying reference gene primers. Using immunoSEQ multiplex PCR, the repertoire was profiled, and TCRdb retains in-frame clones only, with some absent. That table is the source of V, J and clone size, and D and trimming were worked out from the DNA. The sample has 130,000 or so clones, roughly 84% seen once. Germline V CDR1 and CDR2: SGHRS, YFSETQ. CDR3 length: 13 residues. V was clipped by 0 bases and J by 5 bases; unmatched bases: 2. The rearrangement uses TRBV5-1 and TRBJ2-7; 7 nucleotides agree with TRBD1. The sequence was obtained from a man aged 60 to 75 with acute or convalescent COVID-19. Sequenced sample: peripheral blood. In nucleotides, the CDR3 is TGCGCCAGCAGCTTGGGACAGGGAGACGAGCAGTACTTC. It is translated as CASSLGQGDEQYF.